These 5 T cell receptor beta chains were sequenced from one sample in a study of cytomegalovirus exposure and HLA in healthy donors. The PCR ran on 60 Vbeta and 13 Jbeta primers. TCRdb's table, derived via immunoSEQ multiplex PCR, lists solely in-frame clones and lacks some. The sample carries 150,000 to 200,000 clones, approximately 80% recorded once. The sample consisted of PBMCs. These receptors all stem from a woman aged 40 to 55 in good health and CMV-seropositive.

The genes are TRBV10-1 and TRBJ1-1; 10 bases are a match to TRBD1. This CDR3 region has 15 residues. V shed 2 bases, J shed 6 bases, and the junction held 6 bases outside the gene matches. Germline V gene lookup returns CDR1 WNHNN and CDR2 SYGVQD (reference sequence). Written as DNA, the CDR3 is TGCGCCAGCAGTGAGGTCCGGGACAGGGGTTCTGAAGCTTTCTTT. It codes for CASSEVRDRGSEAFF.

The chain carries TRBV5-1 and TRBJ2-1; D call uncertain. The CDR3 is 15 amino acids. Germline V CDR1 and CDR2: SGHRS, YFSETQ. The ends were cut back, 0 bases at V and 4 bases at J, with 11 bases in the middle. The CDR3 DNA follows: TGCGCCAGCAGCTTGGCGTCAACAGTATACAATGAGCAGTTCTTC. This codes for CASSLASTVYNEQFF. The full variable domain, completed using reference TRBV5-1 and TRBJ2-1, is KAGVTQTPRYLIKTRGQQVTLSCSPISGHRSVSWYQQTPGQGLQFLFEYFSETQRNKGNFPGRFSGRQFSNSRSEMNVSTLELGDSALYLCASSLASTVYNEQFFGPGTRLTVL.

J is TRBJ1-6 and V is TRBV2; 11 bases line up with TRBD1. This CDR3 spans 15 amino acids. The germline CDR1 and CDR2 sequences are SNHLY and FYNNEI. J gave up 5 bases and V 6 bases, and 3 bases lay outside the gene matches. DNA for the CDR3: TGTGCCAGCAGGAGGGGACAGGGGGATAATTCACCCCTCCACTTT. It specifies CASRRGQGDNSPLHF.

This clone was observed once. The chain has TRBV5-1 and TRBJ2-5; a possible D gene is TRBD2 (5 bases). The CDR3 runs to 15 residues. Trimming removed 0 bases at V and 5 bases at J, with 14 bases between. Per germline, CDR1 SGHRS and CDR2 YFSETQ. CDR3 amino acids: CASSLGSAGGETQYF. The CDR3 DNA sequence: TGCGCCAGCAGCTTGGGTTCGGCAGGCGGGGAGACCCAGTACTTC.

This clone was seen once. J is TRBJ2-7 and V is TRBV28, with D perhaps TRBD2 (6 bases). CDR3 length equals 12 residues. Germline V gene sequence: CDR1 MDHEN, CDR2 SYDVKM. The CDR3 loop reads CASRGNNYEQYF. The CDR3 region has the DNA TGTGCATCTCGGGGGAATAACTACGAGCAGTACTTC.